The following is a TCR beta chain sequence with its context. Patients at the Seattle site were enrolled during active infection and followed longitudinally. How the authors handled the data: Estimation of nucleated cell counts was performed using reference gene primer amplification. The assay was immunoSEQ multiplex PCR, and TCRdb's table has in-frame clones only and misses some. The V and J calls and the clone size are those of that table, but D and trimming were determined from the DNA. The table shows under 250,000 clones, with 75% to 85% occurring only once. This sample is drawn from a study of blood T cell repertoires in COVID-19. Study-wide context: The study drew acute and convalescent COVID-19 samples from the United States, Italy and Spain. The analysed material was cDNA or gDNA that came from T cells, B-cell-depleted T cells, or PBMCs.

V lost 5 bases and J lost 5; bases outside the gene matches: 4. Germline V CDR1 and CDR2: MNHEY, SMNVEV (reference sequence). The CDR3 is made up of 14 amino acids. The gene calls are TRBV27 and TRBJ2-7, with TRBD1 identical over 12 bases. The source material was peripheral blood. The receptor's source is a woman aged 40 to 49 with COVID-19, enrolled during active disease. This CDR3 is CASSPGTGGHEQYF. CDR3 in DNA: TGTGCCAGCAGTCCCGGGACAGGGGGCCACGAGCAGTACTTC.